A single sample is the source of the 24 T cell receptor beta chains below, sequenced in a study of naive and memory T cell subsets. The beta constant-region primer was an equimolar mix of two oligonucleotides covering TRBC1 and TRBC2. The ligated cDNA underwent four PCR rounds using SP2 and nested alpha and beta constant-region primers. TCRdb reanalysed the UMI-ligation and nested PCR reads using MiXCR and keeps one entry per CDR3 protein. The repertoire includes tens of thousands of distinct CDR3 sequences, about 11% of them detected once, and just over 0.13% sits in the top ten. These receptors have no known antigen. Study findings and constraints: Possibly reflecting memory cells re-expressing CD45RA, a few larger clonotypes occurred in naive repertoires, especially CD8.

The sequenced material came from naive CD4+ T cells from blood. The receptors come from a human donor in good health.

There are a few counts of this clonotype. The CDR3 sequence: CASSYYRDRDQPQHF. The CDR3 DNA sequence: TGTGCCAGCAGTTATTATCGGGACAGGGACCAGCCCCAGCATTTT. The chain employs TRBV6-6 and TRBJ1-5, with 9 bases aligning to TRBD1. This CDR3 spans 15 amino acids. Trimming removed 3 bases from V and 7 bases from J; junction bases left unmatched: 7. The V gene's germline CDR1 is MNHNY and CDR2 SVGAGI (reference sequence).

This clonotype was counted many times. V gene TRBV5-5 combines with J gene TRBJ2-6; D is possibly TRBD1 (5 bases). This CDR3 contains 16 residues. CDR1 and CDR2 (germline): SGHKS, YYEKEE (reference sequence). V lost 4 bases and J 0 bases, leaving 11 bases between the germline ends. The CDR3 nucleotides are TGTGCCAGCAGCACCGACAGAAGCTCTGGGGCCAACGTCCTGACTTTC. It specifies CASSTDRSSGANVLTF. The full variable domain, with the rest looked up from reference TRBV5-5 and TRBJ2-6, is DAGVTQSPTHLIKTRGQQVTLRCSPISGHKSVSWYQQVLGQGPQFIFQYYEKEERGRGNFPDRFSARQFPNYSSELNVNALLLGDSALYLCASSTDRSSGANVLTFGAGSRLTVL.

This clonotype was seen a few times. This sequence joins TRBV20-1 and TRBJ1-5; possibly TRBD1 for D (5 bases). CDR3 length: 14 residues. V was pared by 3 bases and J by 3 bases, with 12 bases between. Germline CDR1 and CDR2: DFQATT and SNEGSKA (reference sequence). DNA for the CDR3: TGCAGTGCTAGGATCGCCAGGGACAATCAGCCCCAGCATTTT. Residues: CSARIARDNQPQHF.

There are a few counts of this clonotype. The rearrangement joins TRBV6-2 or TRBV6-3 to TRBJ1-2; the D gene is possibly TRBD1 (5 bases). Trimming took 6 bases from V and 2 from J, leaving 13 bases between them. Germline assignment: CDR1 MNHEY and CDR2 SVGEGT. The CDR3 is 14 amino acids. CDR3 sequence (DNA): TGTGCCAGCAGCCCTGGAGGGGCCAACTATGGCTACACCTTC. It encodes CASSPGGANYGYTF.

This clonotype has more than one count but fewer than ten. This chain uses TRBV4-3 with TRBJ1-1; TRBD1 is a possible D gene (5 bases). Looked up from germline, CDR1 is LGHNA and CDR2 is YSLEER. V was shortened by 0 bases and J by 4 bases, with 9 bases between the two germline ends. The CDR3 is 14 residues long. The CDR3 DNA is TGCGCCAGCAGCCAAGATCGTAGGGGCACTGAAGCTTTCTTT. This translates into CASSQDRRGTEAFF.

CDR3 protein: CAWSGAGTGAYEQYF. Here the CDR3 DNA reads TGTGCCTGGAGTGGAGCCGGGACAGGTGCCTACGAGCAGTACTTC. The chain carries TRBV30 and TRBJ2-7, with 8 bases lining up with TRBD1. V gave up 1 base and J gave up 2 bases; unmatched junction bases: 7. The CDR3 consists of 15 residues. CDR1 GTSNPN and CDR2 SVGIG come from the germline V gene (reference sequence).

This clonotype was picked up a small number of times. The chain uses TRBV7-3 and TRBJ2-1; 15 bases map to TRBD2. This CDR3 spans 16 amino acids. The germline V gene encodes CDR1 SGHTA and CDR2 FQGTGA. The V and J ends lost 4 bases and 2 bases, in that order; junction bases with no gene match: 0. In DNA form, the CDR3 reads TGTGCCAGCAGCTGGACTAGCGGGGGGGCCTACAATGAGCAGTTCTTC. It yields the protein CASSWTSGGAYNEQFF.

In its sample, this clonotype was seen many times. The chain uses TRBV19 and TRBJ2-2; weak D call: TRBD1 (5 bases). The germline gives CDR1 LNHDA, CDR2 SQIVND (reference sequence). V lost 7 bases, J lost 7 bases, and 19 bases lay in between. This CDR3 spans 15 amino acids. This CDR3 reads CASTATVSVGGELFF. The CDR3 DNA follows: TGTGCCAGTACCGCGACAGTGTCGGTTGGCGGGGAGCTGTTTTTT.

This clonotype was observed many times. This chain uses TRBV4-3 with TRBJ1-2, with TRBD1 identical over 8 bases. Germline CDR1 is LGHNA and CDR2 is YSLEER. Unmatched junction bases numbered 5, after V lost 4 bases and J lost 4 bases. The CDR3 has 14 amino acids. The CDR3 protein is CASSPSGGSYGYTF. The CDR3 nucleotides are TGCGCCAGCAGCCCCTCAGGGGGCAGCTATGGCTACACCTTC.

This clonotype occurred a few times. The gene calls are TRBV18 and TRBJ1-1; 8 bases match TRBD1. In germline, CDR1 is KGHSH, CDR2 LQKENI. Trimming at V came to 3 bases and at J to 2 bases, leaving 5 bases not matched to a gene. The CDR3 spans 15 residues. The CDR3 region is CASSPMAGGNTEAFF. The CDR3, as DNA: TGTGCCAGCTCACCTATGGCAGGGGGCAACACTGAAGCTTTCTTT.

This clonotype showed up just a few times. V is TRBV5-1 and J is TRBJ2-1; 8 bases agree with TRBD2. Germline CDR1 and CDR2: SGHRS and YFSETQ. The CDR3 has 16 amino acids. J lost 8 bases, V lost 0 bases, and 10 bases had no gene match. CDR3 bases: TGCGCCAGCAGCTTGGGTGCGGGAGGCACACGGGATGAGCAGTTCTTC. Protein sequence: CASSLGAGGTRDEQFF.

The sample holds a few counts of this clonotype. The chain uses TRBV6-2 or TRBV6-3 and TRBJ1-1; 7 bases align to TRBD1. The CDR3 totals 13 residues. Germline-derived CDR1 and CDR2 are MNHEY and SVGEGT. The V segment lost 7 bases and the J segment 10 bases; nucleotides outside the gene matches: 12. The CDR3 bases are TGTGCCAGCATCGCGACAGGGCGTATTGGAGCTTTCTTT. Its translation: CASIATGRIGAFF.

This rearrangement joins TRBV2 to TRBJ2-1; 12 nucleotides match TRBD2. This CDR3 has 15 residues. Germline CDR1 and CDR2: SNHLY and FYNNEI. Unmatched junction bases numbered 5, after V lost 9 bases and J lost 2 bases. The CDR3 is CARTTSGGTYNEQFF. The CDR3 coding sequence is TGTGCCAGGACCACTAGCGGGGGGACCTACAATGAGCAGTTCTTC.

The V gene is TRBV4-2, the J gene TRBJ2-1, with TRBD2 matching 10 bases. Germline V gives CDR1 LGHNA, CDR2 YNFKEQ. The CDR3 is 18 amino acids. V lost 4 bases and J lost 1; bases outside the gene matches: 10. Written as DNA, the CDR3 is TGTGCCAGCAGCCGAGGACTAGCGGAAGGAAGGTCCTACAATGAGCAGTTCTTC. Amino acids: CASSRGLAEGRSYNEQFF.

V and J are TRBV13 and TRBJ2-3; D not certain. Trimming removed 4 bases at V and 3 bases at J, with 17 bases between. Looked up from germline, CDR1 is PRHDT and CDR2 is FYEKMQ (reference sequence). The CDR3 contains 16 residues. CDR3 region: CASSSSDRLVTDTQYF. In DNA form, the CDR3 reads TGTGCCAGCAGCTCATCCGACCGCCTAGTTACAGATACGCAGTATTTT. Full variable domain (outside the CDR3, taken from reference TRBV13 and TRBJ2-3): AAGVIQSPRHLIKEKRETATLKCYPIPRHDTVYWYQQGPGQDPQFLISFYEKMQSDKGSIPDRFSAQQFSDYHSELNMSSLELGDSALYFCASSSSDRLVTDTQYFGPGTRLTVL.

This clonotype has a count of ten or more. The chain links TRBV12-3 or TRBV12-4 to TRBJ1-1; 7 nucleotides match TRBD1. V lost 5 bases and J lost 0; bases outside the gene matches: 6. CDR3 size: 15 residues. The CDR3, as DNA: TGTGCCAGCAGTGCCAGACAGGGCCTGAACACTGAAGCTTTCTTT. As protein: CASSARQGLNTEAFF.

This clonotype was found a few times. This rearrangement joins TRBV18 to TRBJ1-1; a weak D match, TRBD1 (5 bases). The V and J ends lost 3 bases and 1 base respectively, with 15 bases between them. Germline CDR1 is KGHSH and CDR2 is LQKENI. This CDR3 is built from 16 residues. The DNA for the CDR3 is TGTGCCAGCTCACCTCCAGGCCATACAGGGAACACTGAAGCTTTCTTT. Encoded protein: CASSPPGHTGNTEAFF. Full variable domain (remainder filled in from reference TRBV18 and TRBJ1-1): NAGVMQNPRHLVRRRGQEARLRCSPMKGHSHVYWYRQLPEEGLKFMVYLQKENIIDESGMPKERFSAEFPKEGPSILRIQQVVRGDSAAYFCASSPPGHTGNTEAFFGQGTRLTVV.

This clonotype was recorded at least ten times. The J gene is TRBJ2-1, the V gene TRBV10-3; the D gene is possibly TRBD2 (6 bases). The CDR3 has 14 amino acids. Between the trimmed V and J ends, which lost 8 bases and 1 base, there was a span of 12 bases. Looked up from germline, CDR1 is ENHRY and CDR2 is SYGVKD. The CDR3 sequence: CAISGGMSYNEQFF. DNA for the CDR3: TGTGCCATCTCCGGCGGGATGTCCTACAATGAGCAGTTCTTC.

Only a few counts were recorded for this clonotype. The rearrangement uses TRBV7-2 and TRBJ2-3; D is uncertain. Trimming took off 2 bases at V and 4 bases at J, with 19 bases between the two ends. Germline loops: CDR1 SGHTA, CDR2 FQGNSA. CDR3 length: 17 amino acids. CDR3 sequence: CASSLRFSALSPDTQYF. The CDR3 region has the DNA TGTGCCAGCAGCTTACGCTTTTCAGCTCTCTCCCCAGATACGCAGTATTTT. Using reference TRBV7-2 and TRBJ2-3 for the parts outside the CDR3, the full variable domain is GAGVSQSPSNKVTEKGKDVELRCDPISGHTALYWYRQSLGQGLEFLIYFQGNSAPDKSGLPSDRFSAERTGGSVSTLTIQRTQQEDSAVYLCASSLRFSALSPDTQYFGPGTRLTVL.

Many counts were recorded for this clonotype. The chain combines TRBV2 with TRBJ2-3, with TRBD1 identical over 8 bases. CDR1 and CDR2 (germline): SNHLY, FYNNEI. The CDR3 contains 15 residues. V trimming: 7 bases; J trimming: 0 bases; junction bases outside the gene matches: 6. CDR3 nucleotides: TGTGCCAGCATTCGGACAGGGCCAAGCACAGATACGCAGTATTTT. Translation: CASIRTGPSTDTQYF.

This clonotype was recorded a few times. The rearrangement uses TRBV12-3 or TRBV12-4 and TRBJ1-1; no clear D gene. CDR3 length: 16 amino acids. Trimming removed 5 bases at V and 3 bases at J, with 19 bases between. The CDR3 DNA sequence: TGTGCCAGCAGTCCCCCCGGGGTGATTGGGGACACTGAAGCTTTCTTT. This codes for CASSPPGVIGDTEAFF.

In its sample, this clonotype was seen a few times. V usage is TRBV4-2 and J usage is TRBJ1-4; D is ambiguous. The CDR3 extends over 14 amino acids. Germline V gene lookup returns CDR1 LGHNA and CDR2 YNFKEQ. V was trimmed by 4 bases and J by 8 bases, leaving 14 bases between them. The CDR3 nucleotides are TGTGCCAGCAGCCGTCCCCCGGGAAACGAAAAACTGTTTTTT. Translated: CASSRPPGNEKLFF.

The sample holds many counts of this clonotype. This rearrangement joins TRBV19 to TRBJ1-5, with 8 bases fitting TRBD1. After removal of 8 bases from V and 6 bases from J, the junction contained 9 bases not matched to a gene. CDR3 length: 14 amino acids. The germline CDR1 and CDR2 sequences are LNHDA and SQIVND (reference sequence). CDR3 protein: CASLGRGLGQPQHF. The CDR3 nucleotides are TGTGCCAGTCTCGGCAGGGGGCTGGGTCAGCCCCAGCATTTT.

This clonotype was found many times. This sequence joins TRBV7-2 and TRBJ2-1; 9 bases agree with TRBD2. This CDR3 region has 17 residues. J lost 7 bases, V lost 2 bases, and 12 bases had no gene match. Per the germline V gene, CDR1 is SGHTA and CDR2 is FQGNSA. The CDR3 DNA is TGTGCCAGCAGCTTATCGGGATCGCGGGGGGGCTCGAATGAGCAGTTCTTC. This gives the protein CASSLSGSRGGSNEQFF.